The clone carrying this T cell receptor beta chain appeared once. What it recognizes is unknown. The assay was immunoSEQ multiplex PCR, and TCRdb's table has in-frame clones only and misses some. The data contain fewer than 25,000 clones, roughly 72% of them seen just once; the ten biggest clones take up roughly a fifth. With no exception, relapse followed autologous stem cell transplantation in all patients, and brentuximab vedotin exposure varied. This CDR3 is built from 15 residues. Trimming took 0 bases from V and 3 from J, leaving 12 bases between them. CDR1 SNHLY and CDR2 FYNNEI come from the germline V gene. This record comes from a study of PD-1 blockade in classical Hodgkin lymphoma. For the study at large: Treatment was intravenous nivolumab, 3 mg/kg every 2 weeks, until progression. Study-level points and caveats: Unlike CD8+ TCR diversity, which did not rise significantly by C4D1, CD4+ TCR diversity did.

This sample comprised peripheral blood mononuclear cells (PBMCs), obtained at baseline. The sequence derives from a human donor with classical Hodgkin lymphoma. The rearrangement joins TRBV2 to TRBJ2-7; a weak D match, TRBD2 (6 bases). The CDR3 bases are TGTGCCAGCAGTGAAGCGGCTAGCGTAGGCTACGAGCAGTACTTC. Encoded protein: CASSEAASVGYEQYF.